Given below is one TCR beta chain in context. Some clones are missing from TCRdb's copy, which holds only in-frame ones; the method was immunoSEQ multiplex PCR. This table has a few million clones, about 92% appearing once. Trimming cost V 7 bases and J 2 bases; bases outside gene matches: 4. This CDR3 has 13 amino acids. Germline V gene data show CDR1 as SQVTM and CDR2 as ANQGSEA. This sample is part of a study of shared clonotypes between healthy human individuals. V is TRBV29-1 and J is TRBJ2-3, with 9 nucleotides matching TRBD2. This receptor was identified in a man younger than 30 in good health. Some clones in this sample may be carry-over from other donors' samples. Sample: naive CD4+ T cells from PBMCs. Sample subset: CD45RA+ positively selected. The CDR3 here is CSGLAADTDTQYF. CDR3 nucleotide sequence: TGCAGCGGACTAGCGGCCGACACAGATACGCAGTATTTT.